These T cell receptor beta chains were read from a single sample in a study of CD8 T cells in Susac syndrome. TCRdb re-called the immunoSEQ multiplex PCR reads through MiXCR, storing one row per CDR3 protein. Of more than 150,000 distinct CDR3 sequences in the sample, under 95% were seen once. Sequencing used CD4+ T cells from PBMCs. The receptors here all came from a human donor in good health. Each CDR3 is given with its conserved first and last residue. The order of the fields is clone size, V gene, J gene, D gene, CDR3 DNA, CDR3 protein. A D gene is named only where the DNA matches it firmly. Clone size, where shown, is once, few, many, or a class for clones that have expanded.

-	TRBV28	TRBJ2-3	TRBD1	TGTGCCAGCAGACAACCGGGACAGGGATTAGCGGATACGCAGTATTTT	CASRQPGQGLADTQYF
-	TRBV5-1	TRBJ2-2	-	TGCGCCAGCAGCCGTAATTTACAGGGTCCCGGGGAGCTGTTTTTT	CASSRNLQGPGELFF
-	TRBV20-1	TRBJ1-3	-	TGCAGTGCTAGAGACGGACGGTCTGGAAACACCATATATTTT	CSARDGRSGNTIYF
-	TRBV5-1	TRBJ2-1	TRBD2	TGCGCCAGCAGCCCCCAGGGACTAGCGTTAGGGAATGAGCAGTTCTTC	CASSPQGLALGNEQFF
-	TRBV12-3/TRBV12-4	TRBJ2-4	-	TGTGCCAGCAGCCCCGAGGACTGGGCAAACATTCAGTACTTC	CASSPEDWANIQYF
-	TRBV9	TRBJ2-7	TRBD2	TGTGCCAGCAGCGTAGCCCCGAGTGAGCGGGGGTTCTACGAGCAGTACTTC	CASSVAPSERGFYEQYF
-	TRBV19	TRBJ2-5	TRBD2	TGTGCCAGCGCGGGAGCATCGGAGACCCAGTACTTC	CASAGASETQYF
-	TRBV6-2/TRBV6-3	TRBJ2-3	-	TGTGCCAGCAGTTATTGGCAGGGAACGGATACGCAGTATTTT	CASSYWQGTDTQYF
-	TRBV30	TRBJ1-6	TRBD1	TGTGCCTCGGGACAGGGGGGAAATTCACCCCTCCACTTT	CASGQGGNSPLHF
-	TRBV3-1	TRBJ1-3	-	TGTGCCAGCAGCCCCTGGGACTCTGGCTCTGGAAACACCATATATTTT	CASSPWDSGSGNTIYF
-	TRBV6-5	TRBJ1-2	-	TGTGCCAGCATTAACCCAGTTAAAGGGTACTATGGCTACACCTTC	CASINPVKGYYGYTF
-	TRBV27	TRBJ2-3	-	TGTGCCAGCAGCTTCGGGGACTCCCGGGCAGATACGCAGTATTTT	CASSFGDSRADTQYF
-	TRBV27	TRBJ1-2	-	TGTGCCAGCAGTCTACGACAGTCTAACTATGGCTACACCTTC	CASSLRQSNYGYTF
-	TRBV20-1	TRBJ1-2	-	TGCAGTGCTAGAGATCAACGGGGCCGCGGTGGCTACACCTTC	CSARDQRGRGGYTF
-	TRBV6-1	TRBJ2-3	TRBD2	TGTGCCAGCAGAAGCTCACTAGCGGGAGGGGGGCCTAGCACAGATACGCAGTATTTT	CASRSSLAGGGPSTDTQYF
-	TRBV21-1	TRBJ2-1	-	TGTGCCAGCAGCAAAAGCAGCGGGAGACCCAATGAGCAGTTCTTC	CASSKSSGRPNEQFF
-	TRBV3-1	TRBJ2-2	-	TGTGCCAGCAGCCAAGAGGGGGTATGGGAGCTGTTTTTC	CASSQEGVWELFF
-	TRBV28	TRBJ1-4	-	TGTGCCGCCCACGGGAGGGCTAATGAAAAACTGTTTTTT	CAAHGRANEKLFF
-	TRBV4-1	TRBJ2-1	TRBD2	TGCGCCAGCAGCCGCGGGCTGGCTAGCGGGGGGGGTAATGAGCAGTTCTTC	CASSRGLASGGGNEQFF
-	TRBV7-8	TRBJ2-5	-	TGTGCCAGCAGCTTAGGGGGAGAGGGAAGGGGGACCCAGTACTTC	CASSLGGEGRGTQYF
few	TRBV9	TRBJ2-5	-	TGTGCCAGCAGCGTAGCTGGGCAGCAAGAGACCCAGTACTTC	CASSVAGQQETQYF
-	TRBV7-2	TRBJ2-1	TRBD1	TGTGCCAGCAGCCCACAGGGGGCCAACAATGAGCAGTTCTTC	CASSPQGANNEQFF
-	TRBV3-1	TRBJ2-4	-	TGTGCCAGCAGCCAAGATCAGGCCCAGATGGGAAAAATGTACTTC	CASSQDQAQMGKMYF
-	TRBV7-9	TRBJ2-1	-	TGTGCCAGCAGCTTGGGAAGCGCGCAGTTCTTC	CASSLGSAQFF
-	TRBV10-3	TRBJ1-2	-	TGTGCCATCAGTGGGGGGCTGCTTAACTATGGCTACACCTTC	CAISGGLLNYGYTF
once	TRBV29-1	TRBJ1-1	TRBD1	TGCAGCGGCCGGGACAGGAGAGAAGCTTTCTTT	CSGRDRREAFF
once	TRBV2	TRBJ2-1	TRBD1	TGTGCCAGCAGTGGACAGGGCGATGAGCAGTTCTTC	CASSGQGDEQFF
-	TRBV14	TRBJ2-1	-	TGTGCCAGCAGCAGGGAGAGAACTTACAATGAGCAGTTCTTC	CASSRERTYNEQFF
once	TRBV9	TRBJ1-1	-	TGTGCCAGCAGCGTAGCCGCGGCGAACACTGAAGCTTTCTTT	CASSVAAANTEAFF
-	TRBV5-1	TRBJ2-7	TRBD2	TGCGCCAGCAGAGCATCTAGCGGAATATACTACGAGCAGTACTTC	CASRASSGIYYEQYF
-	TRBV5-1	TRBJ2-5	TRBD2	TGCGCCAGCAGCTTCACTAGCGGGGGGATCCAAGAGACCCAGTACTTC	CASSFTSGGIQETQYF
-	TRBV28	TRBJ1-5	-	TGTGCCAGCAGTGACCCAGCCGGGGACGGCAATCAGCCCCAGCATTTT	CASSDPAGDGNQPQHF
-	TRBV6-5	TRBJ2-2	-	TGTGCCAGCAGTTACTCCCACTTTAGCGTTGGTTCAGGCGGGGAGCTGTTTTTT	CASSYSHFSVGSGGELFF
once	TRBV12-3/TRBV12-4	TRBJ2-5	-	TGTGCCACGGGACGCCCGGAGACCCAGTACTTC	CATGRPETQYF
-	TRBV2	TRBJ2-1	-	TGTGCCAGCAGTGAAAACCCCCCGGGCCTCAATGAGCAGTTCTTC	CASSENPPGLNEQFF
few	TRBV6-5	TRBJ2-7	-	TGTGCCAGCAGTTACTCGAGGCAGTCCTACGAGCAGTACTTC	CASSYSRQSYEQYF
-	TRBV19	TRBJ1-5	-	TGTGCCAGTAGTACTTTAACTACAGGGACCAATCAGCCCCAGCATTTT	CASSTLTTGTNQPQHF